The next 3 T cell receptor beta chains were all read from a single sample in a study of T cell responses to AZD1222 COVID-19 vaccine. Only in-frame clones appear in the TCRdb table, and some are missing; sequencing was by immunoSEQ multiplex PCR. The sample consists of 150,000 or so clones, roughly nine tenths of them appearing once. The sample here was peripheral blood, taken on day 0 of AZD1222 vaccination. All receptors come from an adult in good health.

This chain links TRBV19 with TRBJ1-6; unclear D gene. The germline V and J ends were trimmed by 0 bases and 9 bases, with 15 bases remaining between them. Germline values: CDR1 LNHDA, CDR2 SQIVND (reference sequence). The CDR3 is 16 amino acids. DNA for the CDR3: TGTGCCAGTAGTATAGAATTGGGCCAAGGGAGTTCACCCCTCCACTTT. Residues: CASSIELGQGSSPLHF.

The chain has TRBV7-2 and TRBJ2-7; 10 nucleotides align to TRBD1. J was trimmed by 7 bases and V by 3 bases; bases with no gene match: 6. This CDR3 is built from 14 residues. CDR1 is SGHTA, CDR2 FQGNSA, per germline. The CDR3 DNA follows: TGTGCCAGCAGCTTCGGGGACAGGGGAGGAGAGCAGTACTTC. It translates to CASSFGDRGGEQYF.

The J gene is TRBJ1-5, the V gene TRBV5-5; D gene ambiguous. V was shortened by 4 bases and J by 0 bases, with 5 bases between the two germline ends. The germline V gene has CDR1 SGHKS and CDR2 YYEKEE (reference sequence). There are 13 residues in the CDR3. CDR3 amino acids: CASSLASNQPQHF. In DNA form, the CDR3 reads TGTGCCAGCAGCCTAGCTAGCAATCAGCCCCAGCATTTT.